The 9 T cell receptor beta chains in this list originate from one sample, sequenced in a study of cytomegalovirus exposure and HLA in healthy donors. Primers included in the PCR were 60 Vbeta and 13 Jbeta primers. Method: immunoSEQ multiplex PCR; TCRdb's copy keeps in-frame clones and lacks some. The sample gives approximately 130,000 clones, about 81% of which show up once; 7.5% to 9.5% is in the top ten. The sample taken for sequencing was PBMCs. The source of these receptors is a woman between 45 and 65 years old in good health and CMV-seropositive.

This chain uses TRBV6-1 with TRBJ2-7; perhaps TRBD1 as D (5 bases). The germline V and J ends were trimmed by 2 bases and 4 bases, with 15 bases remaining between them. Germline-derived CDR1 and CDR2 are MNHNS and SASEGT. This CDR3 is 15 amino acids long. The CDR3 protein is CASSEYRGREYEQYF. The CDR3 bases are TGTGCCAGCAGTGAATATAGGGGTAGAGAGTACGAGCAGTACTTC.

The chain carries TRBV15 and TRBJ2-6; D might be TRBD2 (5 bases). CDR3 length: 16 residues. Germline CDR1 and CDR2: LNHNV and YYDKDF (reference sequence). V shed 5 bases and J shed 4 bases, with 15 bases lying between them. The CDR3 bases are TGTGCCACCAGCTCTTCCCGGGGATACGGGGCCAACGTCCTGACTTTC. It encodes CATSSSRGYGANVLTF.

This chain links TRBV29-1 with TRBJ2-5; 7 bases are shared with TRBD1. V lost 8 bases, J lost 0 bases, and 6 bases stayed unmatched. Germline assignment: CDR1 SQVTM and CDR2 ANQGSEA. CDR3 length: 13 amino acids. The CDR3 DNA follows: TGCAGCCTAAATAGGGGGCACCAAGAGACCCAGTACTTC. Encoded protein: CSLNRGHQETQYF. The full variable domain, completed using reference TRBV29-1 and TRBJ2-5, is SAVISQKPSRDICQRGTSLTIQCQVDSQVTMMFWYRQQPGQSLTLIATANQGSEATYESGFVIDKFPISRPNLTFSTLTVSNMSPEDSSIYLCSLNRGHQETQYFGPGTRLLVL.

This clone was detected a few times. The chain has TRBV11-1 and TRBJ1-6; the D is unclear. The CDR3 is made up of 13 amino acids. The germline gives CDR1 SGHAT, CDR2 FQDESV (reference sequence). V was shortened by 5 bases and J by 9 bases, with 11 bases between the two germline ends. The CDR3 DNA reads TGTGCCAGCAGCCGACTCGGCGGTTCACCCCTCCACTTT. Its protein is CASSRLGGSPLHF.

The gene calls are TRBV10-3 and TRBJ2-1; 10 bases map to TRBD1. V dropped 4 bases and J dropped 6; count of bases not matched to a gene: 9. The CDR3 runs to 16 residues. Germline V gives CDR1 ENHRY, CDR2 SYGVKD. CDR3 sequence (DNA): TGTGCCATCAGTGGACAGACAGGGGGCAGGTTCAATGAGCAGTTCTTC. Amino acids: CAISGQTGGRFNEQFF.

The chain has TRBV7-2 and TRBJ2-1, with D maybe TRBD2 (6 bases). There are 15 residues in the CDR3. V lost 5 bases and J lost 8, with 19 bases in between. The germline V gene has CDR1 SGHTA and CDR2 FQGNSA. The CDR3 DNA sequence: TGTGCCAGCAGCCGACCGGGGACTGGCGGCTATGAGCAGTTCTTC. Translating gives CASSRPGTGGYEQFF.

J is TRBJ2-5 and V is TRBV2, with 9 bases fitting TRBD2. CDR3 size: 16 residues. Germline assignment: CDR1 SNHLY and CDR2 FYNNEI. Losses at the gene ends were 1 base for V and 3 bases for J; bases not matched to a gene: 6. Written as DNA, the CDR3 is TGTGCCAGCAGTGAAGAGGTGGCGGGGGGGAAAGAGACCCAGTACTTC. Residues: CASSEEVAGGKETQYF.

CDR3 loop: CASSDSPGSYEQYF. CDR3 nucleotide sequence: TGTGCCAGCAGCGACTCACCTGGATCCTACGAGCAGTACTTC. This chain links TRBV6-6 with TRBJ2-7; D not certain. Deletions cut 6 bases from V and 1 base from J, with 13 bases between. The CDR3 is 14 amino acids. Germline V gives CDR1 MNHNY, CDR2 SVGAGI (reference sequence).

This clone has only a few counts. V gene TRBV19 combines with J gene TRBJ2-7, with D perhaps matching TRBD2 (6 bases). Germline CDR1 is LNHDA and CDR2 is SQIVND (reference sequence). The CDR3 is 13 residues long. With 3 bases removed from V and 5 bases from J, the gap between germline ends came to 11 bases. The CDR3 sequence: CASSMEGTNEQYF. The DNA for the CDR3 is TGTGCCAGTAGTATGGAGGGAACGAACGAGCAGTACTTC.